This TCR beta chain emerged from a study of T cell responses to AZD1222 COVID-19 vaccine (dated by TCRdb to about 2021). Some background on the complete study: A total of more than 230 trial participants underwent TCR sequencing, of whom 207 received two doses of AZD1222 and about 25 received two doses of the MenACWY control vaccine. Trial participants were enrolled by age into subgroups of 18-55, 56-69 and 70-plus years, and about 150, 27 and 61 TCR-sequenced participants, respectively, were included in these subgroups. General study outcomes and caveats: Epitopes outside the regions mutated in the B.1.351 and B.1.1.7 variants were reportedly recognized by nearly half of the unique spike-specific TCRs. Because no day 14 peak-response samples were available, repertoires were characterized only after the peak T cell response. The whole spike protein was spanned by vaccine-associated CD4 TCRs, and dominant responses were seen in regions 160-218 and 743-854. In the small 56-69-year group, the increase in depth fell short of significance, most likely because of low power. Participants were mostly white British and included more females than males, and it was suggested by the authors that clonal diversity may have been underestimated. Conclusions about previously exposed vaccinees are limited, since just six or seven AZD1222 recipients were seropositive for SARS-CoV-2 at baseline. After two AZD1222 doses, both the breadth and the depth of spike-specific TCRs were significantly higher than at day 0 and than in MenACWY recipients.

Worth noting for this clone: Its binding antigen is unknown. No base qualities exist here, and no much larger clone lies one base off it.

V drops 3 bases and J drops 4 bases, leaving 12 bases in between. The CDR3 numbers 14 residues from cysteine through phenylalanine. Kept here is only the CDR3 DNA, which spans 42 bases and is read in frame from base 1. For CDR1 and CDR2, the germline V gene (reference sequence) lists SEHNR and FQNEAQ. The CDR3 regions of human TCRbeta chains were analyzed by immunosequencing. The published analysis was carried out like this. TCRs in the repertoires were compared against a reference library of SARS-CoV-2-specific TCRs that had been generated with the MIRA antigen-specificity platform. Breadth was defined as the fraction of unique TCRs that were SARS-CoV-2-associated, and depth was defined as the fraction of total T cells that were SARS-CoV-2-associated. Using the MIRA data, each spike-specific TCR was mapped to the spike region that the TCR reacts to and placed in a CD4 or CD8 class. Log10-transformed breadth and depth values were compared by one-way ANOVA with Sidak's multiple comparisons tests. Imported from immuneACCESS, the table was reduced by TCRdb to in-frame sequences with V and J called. These copies leave out some clones; in studies compared against another copy, an unresolved V gene accounts for under half, and the cause of the remainder is not known. That table gives V, J and clone size, and the DNA gave D and trimming. For this sample the table gives roughly 80,000 clones, of which around nine tenths were detected only once. Around 5.1% of the sample comes from the top ten.

This sample's time point label indicates: baseline before first vaccination. The treatment or condition label, read with the paper, signifies: meningococcal conjugate vaccine given as trial control. Samples from vaccinated people were obtained from the UK trials COV001 and COV002, which included a single-blind randomized controlled phase 2/3 trial of AZD1222 (ChAdOx1 nCoV-19) in healthy adults. For TCRbeta chain sequencing, PBMC samples from trial participants were taken at day 0 and at day 28 after the second dose. The chain employs TRBV7-9 and TRBJ1-1; a confident D gene designation cannot be given. The clonotype comes from an adult in good health. This sample comprised peripheral blood, obtained on day 0 of MenACWY control vaccination. The CDR3 protein is CASSLLFGSTEAFF. The sequenced DNA is TGTGCCAGCAGCTTGTTGTTTGGAAGCACTGAAGCTTTCTTT.